The T cell receptor beta chain described here comes from a study of blood T cells in healthy people across ages. V was clipped by 3 bases and J by 8 bases; unmatched bases: 7. This CDR3 comprises 15 residues. This clonotype has only a few counts. Through a sample-barcoded 5' primer and a J-beta primer mix, a second PCR was run for roughly 6 to 12 cycles. MiXCR was run by TCRdb on the 5' RACE reads, yielding one entry per CDR3 protein. The data hold 1,800,000 or so distinct CDR3 sequences, with roughly two fifths observed a single time. This clonotype was sampled from a human donor in good health. The source material was blood. The chain carries TRBV12-3 or TRBV12-4 and TRBJ2-1; TRBD2 agrees at 10 bases. For the CDR3, the DNA is TGTGCCAGCAGTTTCCCAGCGGGGGGGCAGGATGAGCAGTTCTTC. Its protein is CASSFPAGGQDEQFF.